The source of this TCR beta chain is a study of T-cell memory formation after mild COVID-19. Study overall: TCR clusters were largely donor specific. Overall study findings and caveats: Mainly CM and EM harbored the contracting CD4+ clones; mainly EMRA harbored the CD8+ ones.

TCRdb redid the calling of the 5' RACE reads with MiXCR, one entry per CDR3 protein. This table holds 250,000 to 300,000 distinct CDR3 sequences, roughly 16% found once. Worth noting for this clonotype: Its antigen is unknown.

The sequence derives from a young man who had mild COVID-19 (a few samples of this study predate the infection). Cell type and time point are not known. Sequences were obtained from PBMCs or a T cell subset sorted from them (not recorded which).

Written as DNA, the CDR3 is TGCAGTGCTACCTCGACCGGGACTAGCCCCACAGATACGCAGTATTTT. Its translation is CSATSTGTSPTDTQYF. The chain links TRBV20-1 to TRBJ2-3; 9 bases agree with TRBD2. The CDR3 runs 16 residues. Looked up from germline, CDR1 is DFQATT and CDR2 is SNEGSKA (reference sequence). V dropped 4 bases and J dropped 2; count of bases not matched to a gene: 10.